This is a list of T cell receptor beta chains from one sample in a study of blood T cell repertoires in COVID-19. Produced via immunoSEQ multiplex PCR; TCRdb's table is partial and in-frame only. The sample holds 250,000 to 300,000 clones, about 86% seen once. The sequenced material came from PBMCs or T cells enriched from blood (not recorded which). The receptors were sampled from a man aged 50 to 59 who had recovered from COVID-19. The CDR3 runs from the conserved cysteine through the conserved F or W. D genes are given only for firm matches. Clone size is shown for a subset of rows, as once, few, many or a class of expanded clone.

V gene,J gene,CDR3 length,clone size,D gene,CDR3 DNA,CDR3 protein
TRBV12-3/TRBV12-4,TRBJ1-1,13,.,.,TGTGCCAGCAGTTTTGCGGGGGCGGTAATAGCTTTCTTT,CASSFAGAVIAFF
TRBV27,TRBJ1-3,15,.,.,TGTGCCAGCAGTTTAGAGGGAAACTCTGGAAACACCATATATTTT,CASSLEGNSGNTIYF
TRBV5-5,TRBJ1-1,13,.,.,TGTGCCAGCAGCTTCGGCGGAAACACTGAAGCTTTCTTT,CASSFGGNTEAFF
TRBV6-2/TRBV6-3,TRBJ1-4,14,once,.,TGTGCCAGCAGTTACCCCGGGGGTGGGGAAAAACTGTTTTTT,CASSYPGGGEKLFF
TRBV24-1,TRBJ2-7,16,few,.,TGTGCCACCAGTGATCGACCCAGGGGTATCGCCTACGAGCAGTACTTC,CATSDRPRGIAYEQYF
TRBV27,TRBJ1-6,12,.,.,TGTGCCAGCAGTTTCCCTCGGTCACCCCTCCACTTT,CASSFPRSPLHF
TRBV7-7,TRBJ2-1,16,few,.,TGTGCTAGCAGCTTAGATGCTGGTAGCTCCTACAATGAGCAGTTCTTC,CASSLDAGSSYNEQFF
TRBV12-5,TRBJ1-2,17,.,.,TGTGCTAGTGGTTTACTACGCGGGACGCCATTTGATTATGGCTACACCTTC,CASGLLRGTPFDYGYTF
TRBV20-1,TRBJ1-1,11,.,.,TGCAGTGCTCCCACCGGGAACGAAGCTTTCTTT,CSAPTGNEAFF
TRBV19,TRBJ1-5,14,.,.,TGTGCCAGTAGTATAAGGGGGATCGATCAGCCCCAGCATTTT,CASSIRGIDQPQHF
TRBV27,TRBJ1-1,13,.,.,TGTGCCAGCAGTGTACGGGGAGGCACTGAAGCTTTCTTT,CASSVRGGTEAFF
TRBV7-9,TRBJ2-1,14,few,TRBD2,TGTGCCAGCAGCAATCTAGCGGGAGTGGGGGAGCAGTTCTTC,CASSNLAGVGEQFF
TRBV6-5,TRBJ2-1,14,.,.,TGTGCCAGCAGGCAACTTATAGTCTACAATGAGCAGTTCTTC,CASRQLIVYNEQFF
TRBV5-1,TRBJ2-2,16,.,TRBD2,TGCGCCAGCAGCTTGGCGCTAGCGGGCACCACCGGGGAGCTGTTTTTT,CASSLALAGTTGELFF
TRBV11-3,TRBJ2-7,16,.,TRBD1,TGTGCCAGCAGCTCGTGGGACAGGGCGACCTCCTACGAGCAGTACTTC,CASSSWDRATSYEQYF
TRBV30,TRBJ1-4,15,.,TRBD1,TGTGCCTGGAGTGCCCGGACAGGTGGGAATGAAAAACTGTTTTTT,CAWSARTGGNEKLFF
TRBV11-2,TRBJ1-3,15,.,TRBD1,TGTGCCAGCAGTCAGACGGACAGGCGCGGAAACACCATATATTTT,CASSQTDRRGNTIYF
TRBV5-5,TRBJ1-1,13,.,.,TGTGCCAGCAGTTTCAACAGGGACACTGAAGCTTTCTTT,CASSFNRDTEAFF
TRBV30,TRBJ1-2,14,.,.,TGTGCCTGGAGTAACGCGGCCCGCAGTTATGGCTACACCTTC,CAWSNAARSYGYTF
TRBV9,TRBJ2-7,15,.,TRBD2,TGTGCCAGCAGCGTCCGGGGGGATACGTCCTACGAGCAGTACTTC,CASSVRGDTSYEQYF
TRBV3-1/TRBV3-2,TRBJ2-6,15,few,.,TGTGCCAGCAGCCGCCCGGGGATGGGGGCCAACGTCCTGACTTTC,CASSRPGMGANVLTF
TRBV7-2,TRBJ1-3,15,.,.,TGTGCCAGCAGCTCTCCGGGGTACTCTGGAAACACCATATATTTT,CASSSPGYSGNTIYF
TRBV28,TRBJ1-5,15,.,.,TGTGCCAGCCAGGAACAGGGTCGGGGCAATCAGCCCCAGCATTTT,CASQEQGRGNQPQHF
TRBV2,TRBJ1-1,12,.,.,TGTGCCAGCAGCCCGACAGGTCGGATGGCTTTCTTT,CASSPTGRMAFF
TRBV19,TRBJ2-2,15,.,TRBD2,TGTGCCAGTAGTATTCTAGCGGGAAACACCGGGGAGCTGTTTTTT,CASSILAGNTGELFF
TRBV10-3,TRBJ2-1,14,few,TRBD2,TGTGCCATCAAAGGCTGGGGGGGACTCAATGAGCAGTTCTTC,CAIKGWGGLNEQFF
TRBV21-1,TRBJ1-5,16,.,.,TGTGCCAGCAGCAAGGACAGGGCGGGAGACAATCAGCCCCAGCATTTT,CASSKDRAGDNQPQHF